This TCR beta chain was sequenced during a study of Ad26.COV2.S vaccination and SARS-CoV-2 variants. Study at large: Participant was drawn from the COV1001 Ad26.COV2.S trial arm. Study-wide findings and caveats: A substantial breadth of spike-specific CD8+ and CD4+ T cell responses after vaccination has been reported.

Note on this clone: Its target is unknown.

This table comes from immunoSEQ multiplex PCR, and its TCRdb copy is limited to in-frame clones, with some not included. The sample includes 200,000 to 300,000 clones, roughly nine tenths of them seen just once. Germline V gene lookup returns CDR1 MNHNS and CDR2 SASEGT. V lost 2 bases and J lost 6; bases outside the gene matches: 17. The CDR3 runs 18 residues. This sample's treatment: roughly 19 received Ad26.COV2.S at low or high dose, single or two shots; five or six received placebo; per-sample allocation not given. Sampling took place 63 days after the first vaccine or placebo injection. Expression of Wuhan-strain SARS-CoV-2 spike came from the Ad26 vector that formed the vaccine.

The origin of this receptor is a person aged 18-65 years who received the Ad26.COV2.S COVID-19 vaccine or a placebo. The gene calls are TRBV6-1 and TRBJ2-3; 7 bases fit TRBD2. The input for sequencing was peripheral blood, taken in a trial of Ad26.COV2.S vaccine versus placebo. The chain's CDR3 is CASSEKPLSGGSQDTQYF. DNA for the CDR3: TGTGCCAGCAGTGAAAAACCCCTTTCGGGAGGAAGCCAGGATACGCAGTATTTT.